This T cell receptor beta chain originates from a study of CD8+ T cells in alopecia areata. Whole-study findings and limits: Affected lesional scalp, above all in alopecia totalis/universalis, was more clonal than normal scalp.

Germline lookup yields CDR1 MNHEY and CDR2 SMNVEV (reference sequence). The CDR3 has 14 residues. The J segment lost 5 bases and the V segment lost 5 bases, leaving 6 bases of the junction unmatched. Extracted RNA was reverse transcribed, and the resulting cDNA served as sequencing template. Profiled with immunoSEQ multiplex PCR; TCRdb holds only in-frame clones, not every one. This sample has about 110,000 clones; 45% to 60% occur once, and the top ten carry about 23%. Lesional scalp punch biopsies and peripheral blood came from alopecia areata patients. This clone was detected a few times. The antigen remains unidentified.

Sample: NKG2D-low CD8+ T cells sorted from blood. The chain employs TRBV27 and TRBJ2-1; 7 positions match TRBD2. The sequence derives from a human donor with alopecia areata. The CDR3 reads CASSLTSYNNEQFF. The CDR3 nucleotides are TGTGCCAGCAGTCTGACTAGCTACAACAATGAGCAGTTCTTC.